This record covers a single T cell receptor beta chain. The germline V gene has CDR1 MNHNS and CDR2 SASEGT. This CDR3 is built from 12 residues. The V gene lost 5 bases and the J gene lost 4 bases, with 7 bases spanning the gap. The protocol was immunoSEQ multiplex PCR, while the TCRdb copy is restricted to in-frame clones and leaves out a portion. The data show some 400,000 clones, with 87% seen just once and about 10% held by the top ten. The source of the sample is a study of blood T cell repertoires in COVID-19. Sequencing used peripheral blood. The receptor was isolated from a woman in her 30s with COVID-19, enrolled during active disease. This chain joins TRBV6-1 and TRBJ2-3, with D maybe TRBD2 (5 bases). The CDR3 sequence is CASSPEADTQYF. DNA of the CDR3: TGTGCCAGCAGTCCGGAGGCAGATACGCAGTATTTT.